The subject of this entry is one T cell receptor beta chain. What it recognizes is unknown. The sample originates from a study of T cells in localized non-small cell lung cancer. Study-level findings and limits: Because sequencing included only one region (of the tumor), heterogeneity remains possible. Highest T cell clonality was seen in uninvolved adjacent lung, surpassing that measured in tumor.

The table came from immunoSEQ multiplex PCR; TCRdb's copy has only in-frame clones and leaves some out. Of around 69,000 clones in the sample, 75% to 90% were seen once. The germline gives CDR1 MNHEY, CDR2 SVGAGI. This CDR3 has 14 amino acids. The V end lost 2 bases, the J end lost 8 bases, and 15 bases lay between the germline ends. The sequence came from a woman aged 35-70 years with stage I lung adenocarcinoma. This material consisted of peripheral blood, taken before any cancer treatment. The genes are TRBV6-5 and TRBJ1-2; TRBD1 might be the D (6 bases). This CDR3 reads CASSYGGTLGGYTF. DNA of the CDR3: TGTGCCAGCAGTTACGGGGGGACACTCGGGGGCTACACCTTC.